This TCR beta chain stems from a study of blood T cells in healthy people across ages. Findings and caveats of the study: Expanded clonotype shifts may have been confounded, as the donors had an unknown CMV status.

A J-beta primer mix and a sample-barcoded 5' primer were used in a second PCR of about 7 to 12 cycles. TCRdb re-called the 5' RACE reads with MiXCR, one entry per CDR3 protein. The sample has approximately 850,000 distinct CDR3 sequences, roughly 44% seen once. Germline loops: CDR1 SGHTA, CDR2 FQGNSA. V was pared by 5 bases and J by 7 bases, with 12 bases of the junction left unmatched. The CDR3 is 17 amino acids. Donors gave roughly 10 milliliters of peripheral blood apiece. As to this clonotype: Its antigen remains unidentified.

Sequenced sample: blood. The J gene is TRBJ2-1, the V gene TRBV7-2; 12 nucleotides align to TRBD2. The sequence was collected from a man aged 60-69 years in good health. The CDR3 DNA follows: TGTGCCAGCAGCCTGACTAGCGGGGGACCGCGGGCGAATGAGCAGTTCTTC. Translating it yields CASSLTSGGPRANEQFF.